These T cell receptor beta chains were read from a single sample in a study of T cell responses to AZD1222 COVID-19 vaccine. Profiling relied on immunoSEQ multiplex PCR, and the TCRdb table lists in-frame clones only, not all of them. The sample yields about 130,000 clones, 90% seen once. The sample in question was peripheral blood, obtained on day 0 of AZD1222 vaccination. These receptors were obtained from an adult in good health. CDR3s include the opening cysteine and the closing phenylalanine or tryptophan. The order of the fields is J gene, V gene, CDR3 length, CDR3 protein.

>TRBJ1-5|TRBV15|16
CATSRDWPGRNQPQHF
>TRBJ1-6|TRBV27|19
CASSSGPHRGRIYNSPLHF
>TRBJ1-2|TRBV24-1|11
CAAQGVGGYTF
>TRBJ1-5|TRBV7-8|14
CASSLDGSGQPQHF
>TRBJ2-5|TRBV27|16
CASSLGSSASQETQYF
>TRBJ2-3|TRBV19|12
CASSQDSVVQYF
>TRBJ2-7|TRBV7-8|16
CASSPGRLAGGYEQYF
>TRBJ1-2|TRBV5-1|17
CASSLGSRVGQKLGYTF
>TRBJ2-3|TRBV10-2|12
CASSGQVNTQYF
>TRBJ1-6|TRBV28|14
CASSIRGANSPLHF
>TRBJ1-2|TRBV15|15
CATSRDRIVWHGYTF
>TRBJ1-4|TRBV6-6|16
CASGEGPAGRNEKLFF
>TRBJ1-2|TRBV3-1/TRBV3-2|18
CASTLTGTVGTSFYGYTF
>TRBJ2-3|TRBV6-5|15
CASGWGREGADTQYF
>TRBJ2-7|TRBV5-5|14
CASSLAEGTYEQYF
>TRBJ1-5|TRBV11-1|13
CASSQGGNQPQHF
>TRBJ2-2|TRBV3-1/TRBV3-2|14
CASSPGGSPGELFF
>TRBJ2-1|TRBV20-1|11
CSATRVNEQFF
>TRBJ2-3|TRBV18|13
CASSPPGSDTQYF
>TRBJ1-1|TRBV7-2|12
CASSLEAGSAFF
>TRBJ2-3|TRBV11-2|16
CASSLGVGGSTDTQYF
>TRBJ1-5|TRBV28|15
CASSLLGRSNQPQHF
>TRBJ1-2|TRBV27|14
CATHPSGSSYGYTF
>TRBJ1-5|TRBV18|14
CASSGTGGNQPQHF
>TRBJ2-7|TRBV7-2|15
CASSLGGRAWYEQYF
>TRBJ1-5|TRBV15|14
CATSRVTGIQPQHF
>TRBJ1-2|TRBV13|15
CASGQGRVGGYGYTF
>TRBJ1-6|TRBV28|13
CASSFIRASPLHF
>TRBJ2-7|TRBV24-1|13
CATSARDRGEQYF
>TRBJ2-5|TRBV7-2|12
CASSLVSETQYF
>TRBJ2-7|TRBV9|15
CASSVSGTGGNEQYF
>TRBJ2-3|TRBV5-6|15
CASSRGLAATDTQYF
>TRBJ1-5|TRBV28|14
CAILRGNSNQPQHF
>TRBJ2-2|TRBV4-3|14
CASKGVLGTGELFF
>TRBJ1-1|TRBV19|16
CASSTDRPPLNTEAFF
>TRBJ2-3|TRBV5-6|15
CASSLELAGTDTQYF
>TRBJ2-1|TRBV25-1|14
CASSDRGAVNEQFF
>TRBJ1-4|TRBV3-1/TRBV3-2|15
CASSQVGQANEKLFF
>TRBJ2-5|TRBV2|15
CASSATGLAGETQYF
>TRBJ1-1|TRBV27|17
CASSRGQGGGFTPEAFF
>TRBJ2-1|TRBV14|19
CASSQGPRGTGRQYNEQFF
>TRBJ2-1|TRBV27|20
CASTHPWASGGHPPTNEQFF
>TRBJ1-3|TRBV15|11
CATSRQGTIYF
>TRBJ2-5|TRBV4-1|12
CASSQFEETQYF
>TRBJ2-5|TRBV12-3/TRBV12-4|11
CASSLQETQYF
>TRBJ2-2|TRBV2|16
CASSEEYASGTGELFF
>TRBJ1-1|TRBV29-1|12
CSASRGSREAFF
>TRBJ1-2|TRBV28|17
CASTPATPGGVLYGYTF